These 8 T cell receptor beta chains came from one sample sequenced in a study of blood T cell repertoires in COVID-19. Generated by immunoSEQ multiplex PCR, the TCRdb table keeps only in-frame clones and is missing some. Here the sample spans over 120,000 clones, roughly 84% being singletons. The sample consisted of peripheral blood. Receptors were obtained from a human donor in a cohort sampled during active COVID-19.

The genes are TRBV28 and TRBJ1-3; D remains ambiguous. CDR3 length: 13 residues. Trimming left V 7 bases short and J 7 bases short, with 14 bases between. The germline CDR1 and CDR2 sequences are MDHEN and SYDVKM. This CDR3 is CASNTVTWNTIYF. As DNA, the CDR3 is TGTGCCAGCAACACAGTGACCTGGAACACCATATATTTT.

The V call is TRBV9, the J call TRBJ1-4; TRBD1 matches at 8 bases. V trimming: 3 bases; J trimming: 8 bases; junction bases outside the gene matches: 9. The length of the CDR3 is 15 residues. Germline-derived CDR1 and CDR2 are SGDLS and YYNGEE. CDR3 amino acids: CASSAWTGREEKLFF. CDR3 bases: TGTGCCAGCAGCGCCTGGACAGGGAGAGAGGAAAAACTGTTTTTT. Drawing the rest from reference TRBV9 and TRBJ1-4, the complete variable domain is DSGVTQTPKHLITATGQRVTLRCSPRSGDLSVYWYQQSLDQGLQFLIQYYNGEERAKGNILERFSAQQFPDLHSELNLSSLELGDSALYFCASSAWTGREEKLFFGSGTQLSVL.

V is TRBV12-3 or TRBV12-4 and J is TRBJ2-5; D perhaps matches TRBD1 (6 bases). Trimming removed 8 bases at V and 4 bases at J, with 14 bases between. This CDR3 has 13 residues. This CDR3 reads CASLSTGTETQYF. As DNA, the CDR3 is TGTGCCAGCCTATCCACAGGGACAGAGACCCAGTACTTC.

The rearrangement joins TRBV3-1 (or the pseudogene TRBV3-2) to TRBJ2-1; no definite D call. Germline lookup yields CDR1 LGHDT and CDR2 YNNKEL (reference sequence). The V gene lost 4 bases and the J gene lost 4 bases, with 14 bases spanning the gap. This CDR3 is 15 amino acids long. The CDR3, as DNA: TGTGCCAGCAGCCCCGGGTTAGCTGATTACAATGAGCAGTTCTTC. Protein sequence: CASSPGLADYNEQFF.

DNA of the CDR3: TGTGCCAGTAGTGCTGCAGGGGGCCTTGAAAAACTGTTTTTT. It translates to CASSAAGGLEKLFF. V usage is TRBV19 and J usage is TRBJ1-4; the match to TRBD1 covers 8 bases. The V segment lost 5 bases and the J segment 7 bases; nucleotides outside the gene matches: 6. The CDR3 has 14 residues. Germline CDR1 reads LNHDA; CDR2 reads SQIVND (reference sequence).

CDR3 DNA: TGTGCCAGCAGCAGAGGACTAGCGACCAGCTCCTACAATGAGCAGTTCTTC. The encoded protein is CASSRGLATSSYNEQFF. The rearrangement uses TRBV7-9 and TRBJ2-1, with 9 bases identical to TRBD2. Trimming removed 5 bases from V and 0 bases from J; junction bases left unmatched: 8. Looked up from germline, CDR1 is SEHNR and CDR2 is FQNEAQ (reference sequence). This CDR3 contains 17 residues. Full variable domain (rest looked up from reference TRBV7-9 and TRBJ2-1): DTGVSQNPRHKITKRGQNVTFRCDPISEHNRLYWYRQTLGQGPEFLTYFQNEAQLEKSRLLSDRFSAERPKGSFSTLEIQRTEQGDSAMYLCASSRGLATSSYNEQFFGPGTRLTVL.

The genes are TRBV19 and TRBJ2-5; 12 nucleotides agree with TRBD2. This CDR3 is 16 amino acids long. V trimming: 4 bases; J trimming: 1 base; junction bases outside the gene matches: 4. The germline V gene encodes CDR1 LNHDA and CDR2 SQIVND (reference sequence). The CDR3 coding sequence is TGTGCCAGTAGTACGACTAGCGGGGGTTTCCAAGAGACCCAGTACTTC. Translation gives CASSTTSGGFQETQYF.

This chain links TRBV4-3 with TRBJ2-3; D call uncertain. This CDR3 has 13 residues. The V gene's germline CDR1 is LGHNA and CDR2 YSLEER. Trimming removed 2 bases from V and 3 bases from J, with 6 bases in between. The CDR3 region is CASSQQVTDTQYF. For the CDR3, the DNA is TGCGCCAGCAGCCAACAGGTTACAGATACGCAGTATTTT.